This T cell receptor gamma chain derives from a study of gamma-delta T cells after stem cell transplantation. TCRdb reran clone calling via CATT on the RT-PCR reads. The table includes over 2,000 gamma-chain clones, approximately 6.6% detected once. The TCR comes from a human donor. It is not recorded whose cells these are; they may come from a transplant donor. Input material: gamma-delta T cells.

The chain's CDR3 is CALWEDYYKPLF. The CDR3 DNA follows: TGTGCCTTGTGGGAGGATTATTATAAGCCACTCTTT. V is TRGV9 and J is TRGJ1 or TRGJ2. CDR1 and CDR2 (germline): GITISATS, ISYDGTV (reference sequence). The CDR3 runs to 12 residues. Trimming at V came to 2 bases and at J to 15 bases, leaving 13 bases not matched to a gene.